Listed below are T cell receptor beta chains from one sample, sequenced in a study of breast tumors, draining lymph nodes, adjacent tissues. TCRdb re-called the multiplex PCR reads with MiXCR, one entry per CDR3 protein. The table lists over 150,000 distinct CDR3 sequences, approximately 30% of them singletons. Input material: axillary lymph node tissue. All receptors come from a female donor with breast cancer. Some clones in this sample may be carry-over from other donors' samples. CDR3s include the opening cysteine and the closing phenylalanine or tryptophan. D genes are given only for firm matches. Clone size is not always given. Where it is, it says once, few, many or a class for expanded clones.

>many|-|TRBV9|TRBJ1-2
TGTGCCAGCAGCGTAGGGGATGGGGGAAACTATGGCTACACCTTC
CASSVGDGGNYGYTF
>many|-|TRBV5-8|TRBJ1-6
TGTGCCAGCAGCTTATCGCGGGGATCACCCCTCCACTTT
CASSLSRGSPLHF
>once|-|TRBV11-3|TRBJ2-5
TGTGCCAGCAGCTTAAAGCAGACCCAGTACTTC
CASSLKQTQYF
>many|TRBD1|TRBV12-3/TRBV12-4|TRBJ2-3
TGTGCCAGCAGTTCGCCGGGACAGCAAGCAGATACGCAGTATTTT
CASSSPGQQADTQYF
>-|TRBD2|TRBV2|TRBJ2-6
TGTGCCAGCAGCCAGGGAGGGCTCTCTGGGGCCAACGTCCTGACTTTC
CASSQGGLSGANVLTF
>many|TRBD2|TRBV5-8|TRBJ2-5
TGTGCCAGCAGCTCTCTTTTTAGCGGGGGGGGGGAAGAGACCCAGTACTTC
CASSSLFSGGGEETQYF
>-|TRBD1|TRBV20-1|TRBJ1-2
TGCAGTGCGGGACAGGGGAACTATGGCTACACCTTC
CSAGQGNYGYTF
>many|TRBD1|TRBV20-1|TRBJ1-4
TGCAGCTTAAAAGGGACAGGGGGCGAGGATTTAGTCGGTGAAAAACTGTTTTTT
CSLKGTGGEDLVGEKLFF
>many|-|TRBV2|TRBJ2-4
TGTGCCAGCAACGGAGCCAAAAACATTCAGTACTTC
CASNGAKNIQYF
>many|TRBD2|TRBV20-1|TRBJ2-1
TGCAGTGCTACCTTGTGGACTAGCGGGACCTTTGGATACAATGAGCAGTTCTTC
CSATLWTSGTFGYNEQFF
>-|TRBD1|TRBV6-5|TRBJ1-5
TGTGCCAGCAAATTGAATCTACAGGGGGTAAGTTTTCCCCAGCATTTT
CASKLNLQGVSFPQHF
>-|-|TRBV13|TRBJ2-7
TGTGCCAGCAGCATTCACAGGGAGACCTACGAGCAGTACTTC
CASSIHRETYEQYF
>many|TRBD1|TRBV20-1|TRBJ1-2
TGCAGTGCTAGGTTCCGGGACAGGGGAAGTCAGGACTATGGCTACACCTTC
CSARFRDRGSQDYGYTF
>few|-|TRBV20-1|TRBJ1-5
TGCAGTGCTAGATACAAGCCCCAGCATTTT
CSARYKPQHF
>few|TRBD1|TRBV13|TRBJ1-6
TGTGCCAGCAGCTCCCCGGGACAGGGTGATTCACCCCTCCACTTT
CASSSPGQGDSPLHF
>many|-|TRBV4-1|TRBJ2-2
TGCGCCAGCAGCCAAGAGAAGGACGTAAGGGGGACCGGGGAGCTGTTTTTT
CASSQEKDVRGTGELFF
>many|-|TRBV6-6|TRBJ2-7
TGTGCCAGCAGTCCAGCCGTCTACGAGCAGTACTTC
CASSPAVYEQYF
>many|-|TRBV11-2|TRBJ2-5
TGTGCCAGCAGCTTAGGGTTCGGGGGATTCGAAGAGACCCAGTACTTC
CASSLGFGGFEETQYF
>many|-|TRBV15|TRBJ1-2
TGTGCCACCCGCCCTGGGTATATCTTTAAATATGGCTACACCTTC
CATRPGYIFKYGYTF
>-|-|TRBV20-1|TRBJ1-4
TGCAGTGCTTCCGGACTCTACTCTAATCAGGGGAAGGCAACTAATGAAAAACTGTTTTTT
CSASGLYSNQGKATNEKLFF
>many|TRBD1|TRBV19|TRBJ1-5
TGTGCCACCTCCGGGACAGGCAATCAGCCCCAGCATTTT
CATSGTGNQPQHF
>many|TRBD1|TRBV10-1|TRBJ2-2
TGCGCCAGCAGCAGCCTCATGGTGACAGGGGGGAGCACCGGGGAGCTGTTTTTT
CASSSLMVTGGSTGELFF
>few|-|TRBV11-2|TRBJ1-1
TGTGCCAGCAGCGGATACAGGGAGGAGGTGGCTTTCTTT
CASSGYREEVAFF
>many|TRBD2|TRBV6-5|TRBJ2-7
TGTGCCAGCAGTTCCTTCGGACTAGCGGAATCCTACGAGCAGTACTTC
CASSSFGLAESYEQYF
>few|-|TRBV19|TRBJ2-3
TGTGCCAGTAGTAGGGTGGGGGGTCCCACAGATACGCAGTATTTT
CASSRVGGPTDTQYF
>many|-|TRBV19|TRBJ2-7
TGTGCCAGTAGTTCAGGACTCGGATACGAGCAGTACTTC
CASSSGLGYEQYF
>few|-|TRBV3-1|TRBJ2-3
TGTGCCAGCAGCCCCCCCGAGGGGACTAGCACAGATACGCAGTATTTT
CASSPPEGTSTDTQYF
>many|-|TRBV4-2|TRBJ1-2
TGTGCCAGCAGCCAAGTCACAGAAAATTTACGCTATGGCTACACCTTC
CASSQVTENLRYGYTF
>many|TRBD1|TRBV20-1|TRBJ1-5
TGCAGTGCTACAACCTTAACAGGGGGAAATCAGCCCCAGCATTTT
CSATTLTGGNQPQHF
>many|-|TRBV7-9|TRBJ2-7
TGTGCCAGCAGTCCCGGGACAATCTACGAGCAGTACTTC
CASSPGTIYEQYF
>many|-|TRBV7-8|TRBJ2-5
TGTGCCAGCAGCTTAGAACCACAAGAGACCCAGTACTTC
CASSLEPQETQYF
>many|-|TRBV30|TRBJ2-1
TGTGCCTGGAGAAGGATAGGAGCGAGGTACAATGAGCAGTTCTTC
CAWRRIGARYNEQFF
>many|-|TRBV11-1|TRBJ2-3
TGTGCCAGCAGCTTTCTAGTAACTAGCACAGATACGCAGTATTTT
CASSFLVTSTDTQYF
>many|-|TRBV20-1|TRBJ2-5
TGCAGTGCTCCTGCCCAAGAGACCCAGTCCTTC
CSAPAQETQSF
>many|-|TRBV9|TRBJ2-1
TGTGCCAGCAGCCTCGGGGTAGGGACGGATGAGCAGTTCTTC
CASSLGVGTDEQFF